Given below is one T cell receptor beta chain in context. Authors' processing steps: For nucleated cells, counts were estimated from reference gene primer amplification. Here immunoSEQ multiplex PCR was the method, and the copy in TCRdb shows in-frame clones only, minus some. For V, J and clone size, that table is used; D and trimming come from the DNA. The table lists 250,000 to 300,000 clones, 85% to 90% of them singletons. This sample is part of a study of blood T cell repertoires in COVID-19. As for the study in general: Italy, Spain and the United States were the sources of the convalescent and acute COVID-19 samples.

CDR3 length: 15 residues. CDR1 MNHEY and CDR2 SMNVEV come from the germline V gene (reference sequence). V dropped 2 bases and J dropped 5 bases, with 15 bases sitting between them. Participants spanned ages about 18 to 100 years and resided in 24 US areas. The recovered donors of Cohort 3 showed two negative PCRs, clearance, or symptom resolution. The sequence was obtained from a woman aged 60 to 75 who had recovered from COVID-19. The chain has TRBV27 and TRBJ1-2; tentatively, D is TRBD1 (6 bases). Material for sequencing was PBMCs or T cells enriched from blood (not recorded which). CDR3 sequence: CASSLRQATGYGYTF. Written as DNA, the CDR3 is TGTGCCAGCAGTTTACGACAGGCAACCGGGTATGGCTACACCTTC.